A single sample is the source of the 23 T cell receptor beta chains below, sequenced in a study of blood T cells in healthy people across ages. A second PCR, run for about 7 to 11 cycles, used a sample-barcoded 5' primer plus a J-beta primer mix. Via MiXCR, TCRdb re-called the 5' RACE reads, giving one row per CDR3 protein. The sample records 1.8 million or so distinct CDR3 sequences, about 39% being singletons. The sample comprised blood. These receptors were obtained from a human donor in good health.

The gene calls are TRBV20-1 and TRBJ1-1, with no clear D. V was clipped by 3 bases and J by 0 bases, with 11 bases between them. This CDR3 spans 14 amino acids. Looked up from germline, CDR1 is DFQATT and CDR2 is SNEGSKA (reference sequence). This CDR3 reads CSASNPFMNTEAFF. The DNA of the CDR3 is TGCAGTGCTAGTAATCCTTTTATGAACACTGAAGCTTTCTTT.

The rearrangement uses TRBV14 and TRBJ1-4; TRBD1 is a possible D gene (5 bases). The ends were cut back, 4 bases at V and 0 bases at J, with 21 bases in the middle. The CDR3 spans 19 residues. CDR1 and CDR2 (germline): SGHDN, FVKESK. CDR3 residues: CASSLLPGPWDATNEKLFF. The CDR3 DNA reads TGTGCCAGCAGCCTTCTACCGGGACCATGGGACGCAACTAATGAAAAACTGTTTTTT.

This clonotype has a handful of counts. This sequence joins TRBV29-1 and TRBJ2-1; 7 positions match TRBD2. V dropped 7 bases and J dropped 0; count of bases not matched to a gene: 9. The CDR3 is made up of 15 amino acids. Per the germline V gene, CDR1 is SQVTM and CDR2 is ANQGSEA. For the CDR3, the DNA is TGCAGCGCGGCGGGAGTGTTGAGCTCCTACAATGAGCAGTTCTTC. Translated, it gives CSAAGVLSSYNEQFF.

The chain has TRBV7-8 and TRBJ2-1, with TRBD2 matching over 9 bases. V was pared by 1 base and J by 8 bases, with 18 bases of the junction left unmatched. The CDR3 consists of 19 residues. Germline CDR1 is SGHVS and CDR2 is FQNEAQ. Written as DNA, the CDR3 is TGTGCCAGCAGCTTAGACGTTCGGGCTAGCGGGGCCCCTAGTGATGAGCAGTTCTTC. Its translation: CASSLDVRASGAPSDEQFF.

The genes are TRBV20-1 and TRBJ2-3; D ambiguous. The CDR3 has 13 residues. Germline CDR1 DFQATT, CDR2 SNEGSKA (reference sequence). V shed 5 bases and J shed 0 bases, with 9 bases lying between them. This CDR3 reads CSAPGASTDTQYF. The DNA for the CDR3 is TGCAGTGCTCCAGGTGCTAGCACAGATACGCAGTATTTT.

The chain combines TRBV20-1 with TRBJ2-1; D gene uncertain. The CDR3 extends over 14 amino acids. Germline V CDR1 and CDR2: DFQATT, SNEGSKA (reference sequence). Trimming stripped 6 bases from V and 0 bases from J, with 12 bases between. In DNA, the CDR3 is TGCAGTGCCGCCGGACCCCGCTCCTACAATGAGCAGTTCTTC. Residues: CSAAGPRSYNEQFF.

In its sample, this clonotype was seen many times. The chain recombines TRBV12-3 or TRBV12-4 with TRBJ2-7, with D perhaps matching TRBD1 (5 bases). V lost 3 bases and J lost 3, with 9 bases in between. CDR3 length equals 13 residues. CDR3 region: CASSFSQGYEQYF. Here the CDR3 DNA reads TGTGCCAGCAGTTTTTCGCAGGGCTACGAGCAGTACTTC.

This clonotype occurred a few times. The V and J genes are TRBV10-3 and TRBJ2-1, with 12 bases lining up with TRBD2. Losses at the gene ends were 5 bases for V and 6 bases for J; bases not matched to a gene: 8. Germline CDR1 is ENHRY and CDR2 is SYGVKD. The CDR3 loop spans 16 amino acids. CDR3 in amino acids: CAISPLAGGQVNEQFF. CDR3 sequence (DNA): TGTGCCATCAGTCCTCTAGCGGGGGGGCAGGTCAATGAGCAGTTCTTC.

In its sample, this clonotype was seen a few times. The gene calls are TRBV4-1 and TRBJ2-4; D gene unclear. The end of the DNA is better explained by TRBJ2-7, so the J call may be wrong. Germline V lookup: CDR1 MGHRA, CDR2 YSYEKL. This CDR3 has 18 residues. The CDR3 spells CASSQDWGTLRDSYEQYF. The CDR3 DNA sequence: TGCGCCAGCAGCCAAGATTGGGGTACACTAAGGGACTCCTACGAGCAGTACTTC.

There are a few counts of this clonotype. The chain has TRBV7-9 and TRBJ1-4, with D perhaps TRBD1 (5 bases). The CDR3 spans 15 residues. V was pared by 5 bases and J by 7 bases, with 17 bases between. Germline CDR1 and CDR2: SEHNR and FQNEAQ (reference sequence). The CDR3: CASSKGVFLGEKLFF. The CDR3 nucleotides read TGTGCCAGCAGCAAAGGGGTTTTTCTCGGTGAAAAACTGTTTTTT. The full variable domain, completed using reference TRBV7-9 and TRBJ1-4, is DTGVSQNPRHKITKRGQNVTFRCDPISEHNRLYWYRQTLGQGPEFLTYFQNEAQLEKSRLLSDRFSAERPKGSFSTLEIQRTEQGDSAMYLCASSKGVFLGEKLFFGSGTQLSVL.

This clonotype has just a few counts. J is TRBJ1-4 and V is TRBV6-5; D gene unclear. The CDR3 has 15 residues. V lost 2 bases to trimming and J lost 8 bases, with 15 bases between them. Germline V gene lookup returns CDR1 MNHEY and CDR2 SVGAGI. Here the CDR3 DNA reads TGTGCCAGCAGTTACATGGGCGGGTCGAGGGAAAAACTGTTTTTT. Translated: CASSYMGGSREKLFF.

Remarks on this clonotype: Relative to the germline gene, one junction end is altered; a read error may explain this. The CDR3 DNA follows: TGTGCCAGCAGCCAAGAACAGGGAAGCCCCTACGAGCAGTACTTC. Protein product: CASSQEQGSPYEQYF. The chain employs TRBV4-3 and TRBJ2-7, with TRBD1 as a possible D gene (6 bases). CDR3 length: 15 residues. Germline V CDR1 and CDR2: LGHNA, YSLEER.

The CDR3, as DNA: TGTGCCAGCAGCCAAGAGTATAGGCGGGGAGCAGATACGCAGTATTTT. This codes for CASSQEYRRGADTQYF. The rearrangement joins TRBV4-2 to TRBJ2-3; maybe TRBD2 (6 bases). Germline CDR1 LGHNA, CDR2 YNFKEQ. This CDR3 contains 16 residues. Trimming left V 0 bases short and J 4 bases short, with 14 bases between.

This clonotype appeared many times. The chain combines TRBV7-2 with TRBJ2-3; no clear D gene. Germline V gene lookup returns CDR1 SGHTA and CDR2 FQGNSA. Trimming removed 6 bases from V and 6 bases from J, with 10 bases in between. There are 12 residues in the CDR3. This chain's CDR3 is CASSLLVDTQYF. CDR3 sequence (DNA): TGTGCCAGCAGTTTGCTAGTTGATACGCAGTATTTT.

This rearrangement joins TRBV6-5 to TRBJ1-2, with unresolved D. V was shortened by 0 bases and J by 4 bases, with 15 bases between the two germline ends. Germline V gene data show CDR1 as MNHEY and CDR2 as SVGAGI. The length of the CDR3 is 16 residues. This chain's CDR3 is CASSYSITGSGYGYTF. The CDR3 DNA is TGTGCCAGCAGTTACTCGATAACGGGTTCCGGCTATGGCTACACCTTC.

This clonotype was counted ten times or more. The rearrangement joins TRBV12-3 or TRBV12-4 to TRBJ1-2; 7 nucleotides line up with TRBD1. CDR3 length: 13 amino acids. The V segment lost 6 bases and the J segment 6 bases; nucleotides outside the gene matches: 7. The CDR3 protein is CASSFRDRDGYTF. As DNA, the CDR3 is TGTGCCAGCAGCTTCCGGGACAGAGATGGCTACACCTTC.

This clonotype was seen a few times. This chain links TRBV20-1 with TRBJ2-5, with 9 positions matching TRBD1. V trimming: 4 bases; J trimming: 4 bases; junction bases outside the gene matches: 16. Germline V gene lookup returns CDR1 DFQATT and CDR2 SNEGSKA (reference sequence). This CDR3 spans 17 amino acids. As DNA, the CDR3 is TGCAGTGCTACCGGGGGGCCCGGGACAGGGATAGGAGAGACCCAGTACTTC. Amino acids: CSATGGPGTGIGETQYF.

The chain links TRBV5-1 to TRBJ2-3; D gene uncertain. Trimming stripped 2 bases from V and 6 bases from J, with 10 bases between. CDR3 length: 13 amino acids. Looked up from germline, CDR1 is SGHRS and CDR2 is YFSETQ. CDR3 sequence reads: CASSLYDGDTQYF. CDR3 in DNA: TGCGCCAGCAGCTTATACGACGGGGATACGCAGTATTTT.

V and J are TRBV12-3 or TRBV12-4 and TRBJ2-7, with D possibly being TRBD1 (5 bases). Trimming shortened V by 5 bases and J by 5 bases, and 13 bases separated the two germline ends. The CDR3 length is 13 residues. In DNA, the CDR3 is TGTGCCAGCAGTCGGACACTCTGCAACGAGCAGTACTTC. Encoded protein: CASSRTLCNEQYF.

This chain connects TRBV7-2 to TRBJ1-1; D ambiguous. V dropped 1 base and J dropped 0 bases, with 12 bases sitting between them. Germline CDR1 reads SGHTA; CDR2 reads FQGNSA. This CDR3 spans 16 amino acids. The CDR3 DNA follows: TGTGCCAGCAGCTTAGTACTCCGACCAATGAACACTGAAGCTTTCTTT. It specifies CASSLVLRPMNTEAFF.

A remark on this clonotype: One junction end disagrees with the germline gene, perhaps due to a read error. V is TRBV28 and J is TRBJ1-2; a possible D gene is TRBD1 (6 bases). The CDR3 has 12 residues. Looked up from germline, CDR1 is MDHEN and CDR2 is SYDVKM. The CDR3 DNA sequence: TGTGCCACCGGGGGCTCGGGACGAGGCTGCACCTTC. It is translated as CATGGSGRGCTF.

The V and J genes are TRBV28 and TRBJ2-7; TRBD2 is a possible D gene (6 bases). Trimming took off 2 bases at V and 6 bases at J, with 20 bases between the two ends. The CDR3 has 16 amino acids. Germline CDR1 is MDHEN and CDR2 is SYDVKM. The CDR3 bases are TGTGCCAGCAGTTTACGGAGGGATGCAGCCGTAGGCGAGCAGTACTTC. It specifies CASSLRRDAAVGEQYF.

The sample holds a few counts of this clonotype. The chain carries TRBV11-3 and TRBJ1-1; D perhaps matches TRBD1 (6 bases). Trimming removed 1 base from V and 3 bases from J, with 9 bases in between. This CDR3 region has 14 residues. Germline-derived CDR1 and CDR2 are SGHNT and YENEEA. The CDR3 sequence: CASSLGGPDTEAFF. The CDR3 DNA follows: TGTGCCAGCAGCTTAGGGGGGCCTGACACTGAAGCTTTCTTT.